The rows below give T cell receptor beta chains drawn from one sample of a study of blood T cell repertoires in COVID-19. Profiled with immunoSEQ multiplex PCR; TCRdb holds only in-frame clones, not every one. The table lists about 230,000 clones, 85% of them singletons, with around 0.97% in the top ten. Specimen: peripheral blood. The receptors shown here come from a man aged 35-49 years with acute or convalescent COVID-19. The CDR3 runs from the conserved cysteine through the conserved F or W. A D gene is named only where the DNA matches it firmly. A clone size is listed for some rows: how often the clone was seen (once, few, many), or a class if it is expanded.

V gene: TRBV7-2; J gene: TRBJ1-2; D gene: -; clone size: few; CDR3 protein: CASSSRYPQGGGGYTF; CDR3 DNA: TGTGCCAGCAGTTCTAGATACCCCCAGGGTGGTGGCGGCTACACCTTC
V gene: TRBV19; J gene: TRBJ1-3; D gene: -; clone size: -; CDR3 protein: CASRQEISGNTIYF; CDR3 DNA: TGTGCCAGTAGACAGGAGATCTCTGGAAACACCATATATTTT
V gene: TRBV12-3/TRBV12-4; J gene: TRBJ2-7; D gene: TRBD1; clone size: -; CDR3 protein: CASSPDRGYEQYF; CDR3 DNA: TGTGCCAGCAGTCCTGACAGGGGTTACGAGCAGTACTTC
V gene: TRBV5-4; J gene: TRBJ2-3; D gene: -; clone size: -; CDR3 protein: CASSPWESTDTQYF; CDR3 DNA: TGTGCCAGCAGCCCCTGGGAGAGCACAGATACGCAGTATTTT
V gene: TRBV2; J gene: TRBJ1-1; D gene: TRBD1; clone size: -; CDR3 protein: CASSLRTGGRGTEAFF; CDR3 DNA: TGTGCCAGCAGTTTACGGACAGGGGGCCGGGGAACTGAAGCTTTCTTT
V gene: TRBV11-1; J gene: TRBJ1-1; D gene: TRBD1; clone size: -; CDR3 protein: CASSRDRGDTEAFF; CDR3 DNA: TGTGCCAGCAGCCGGGACAGGGGCGACACTGAAGCTTTCTTT
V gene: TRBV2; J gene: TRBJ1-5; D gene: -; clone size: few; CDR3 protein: CASSLQQGPQWAQHF; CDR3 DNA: TGTGCCAGCAGTCTCCAGCAGGGGCCCCAGTGGGCCCAGCATTTT
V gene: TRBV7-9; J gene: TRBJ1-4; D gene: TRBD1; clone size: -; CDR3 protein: CASSLATGVNEKLFF; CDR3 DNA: TGTGCCAGCAGCTTAGCGACAGGGGTTAACGAAAAACTGTTTTTT
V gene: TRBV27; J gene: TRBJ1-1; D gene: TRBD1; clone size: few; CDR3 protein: CASSLSRTGGKTEAFF; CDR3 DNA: TGTGCCAGCAGTTTATCGAGGACAGGGGGCAAGACTGAAGCTTTCTTT
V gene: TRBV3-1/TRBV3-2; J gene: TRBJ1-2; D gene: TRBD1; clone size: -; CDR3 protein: CASSPRDRLNYGYTF; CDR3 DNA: TGTGCCAGCAGCCCTCGGGACAGACTGAACTATGGCTACACCTTC
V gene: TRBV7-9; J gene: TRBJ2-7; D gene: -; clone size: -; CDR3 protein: CASSLVERGEQYF; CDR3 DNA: TGTGCCAGCAGCTTAGTTGAACGGGGCGAGCAGTACTTC
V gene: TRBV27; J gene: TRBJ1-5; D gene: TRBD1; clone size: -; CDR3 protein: CASSLGPGQGASGSQHF; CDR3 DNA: TGTGCCAGCAGTTTAGGGCCTGGACAGGGGGCCTCCGGGTCCCAGCATTTT
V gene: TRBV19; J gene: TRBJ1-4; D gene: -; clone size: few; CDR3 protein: CASSIPSRGGEKLFF; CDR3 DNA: TGTGCCAGTAGTATTCCTAGCAGGGGCGGTGAAAAACTGTTTTTT
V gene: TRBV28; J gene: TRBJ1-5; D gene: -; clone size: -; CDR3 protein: CASSPAASNQPQHF; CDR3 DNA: TGTGCCAGCAGTCCCGCGGCTAGCAATCAGCCCCAGCATTTT
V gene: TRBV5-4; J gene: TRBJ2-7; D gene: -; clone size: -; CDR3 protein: CASSIDSYEQYF; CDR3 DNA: TGTGCCAGCAGCATTGACAGCTACGAGCAGTACTTC
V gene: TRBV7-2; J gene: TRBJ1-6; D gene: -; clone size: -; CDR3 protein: CASSPHISYNSPLHF; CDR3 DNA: TGTGCCAGCAGCCCCCACATCTCCTATAATTCACCCCTCCACTTT
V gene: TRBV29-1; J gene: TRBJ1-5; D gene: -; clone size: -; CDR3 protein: CSVEVDSSNQPQHF; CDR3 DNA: TGCAGCGTTGAAGTCGACAGTAGCAATCAGCCCCAGCATTTT
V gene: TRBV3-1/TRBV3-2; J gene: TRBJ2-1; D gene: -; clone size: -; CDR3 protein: CASSWRDSSYNEQFF; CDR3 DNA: TGTGCCAGCAGCTGGAGGGACAGCTCCTACAATGAGCAGTTCTTC
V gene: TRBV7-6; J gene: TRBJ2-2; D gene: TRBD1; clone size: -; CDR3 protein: CASSAGTVNTGELFF; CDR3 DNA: TGTGCCAGCAGCGCCGGGACAGTGAACACCGGGGAGCTGTTTTTT
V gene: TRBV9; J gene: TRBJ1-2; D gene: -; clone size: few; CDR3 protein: CASSVGEAPLGYTF; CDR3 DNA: TGTGCCAGCAGCGTAGGAGAGGCCCCTTTAGGCTACACCTTC
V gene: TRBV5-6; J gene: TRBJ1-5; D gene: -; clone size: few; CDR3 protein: CASSSTFSGTNNFQPQHF; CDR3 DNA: TGTGCCAGCAGCTCTACTTTTTCGGGGACAAATAACTTTCAGCCCCAGCATTTT
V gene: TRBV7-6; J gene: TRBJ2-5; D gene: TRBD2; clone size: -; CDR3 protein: CASSLRGGEETQYF; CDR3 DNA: TGTGCCAGCAGCTTACGTGGGGGGGAAGAGACCCAGTACTTC
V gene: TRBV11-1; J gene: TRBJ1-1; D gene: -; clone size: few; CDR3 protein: CASSLLSGKNTEAFF; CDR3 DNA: TGTGCCAGCAGCTTATTGTCAGGGAAGAACACTGAAGCTTTCTTT
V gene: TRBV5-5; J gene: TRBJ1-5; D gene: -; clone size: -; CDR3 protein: CASSLDPDQPQHF; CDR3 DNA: TGTGCCAGCAGCTTGGACCCAGATCAGCCCCAGCATTTT
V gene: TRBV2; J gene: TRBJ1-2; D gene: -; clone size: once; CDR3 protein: CASSERGRPDGYTF; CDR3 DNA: TGTGCCAGCAGTGAGAGAGGGCGCCCCGATGGCTACACCTTC
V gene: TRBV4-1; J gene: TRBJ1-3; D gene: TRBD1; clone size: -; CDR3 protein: CASSEVRTGGNTIYF; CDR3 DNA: TGCGCCAGCAGCGAAGTCAGGACAGGGGGAAACACCATATATTTT